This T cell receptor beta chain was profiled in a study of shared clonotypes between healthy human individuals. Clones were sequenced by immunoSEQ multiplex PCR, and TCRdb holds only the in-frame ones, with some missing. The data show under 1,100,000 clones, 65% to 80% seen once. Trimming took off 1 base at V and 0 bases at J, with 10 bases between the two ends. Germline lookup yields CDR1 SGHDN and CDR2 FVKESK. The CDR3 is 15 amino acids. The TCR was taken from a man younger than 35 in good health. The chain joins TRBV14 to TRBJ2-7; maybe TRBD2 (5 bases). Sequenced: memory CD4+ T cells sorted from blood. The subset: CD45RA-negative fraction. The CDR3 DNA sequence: TGTGCCAGCAGCCAAGTGATCGGGATCTCCTACGAGCAGTACTTC. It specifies CASSQVIGISYEQYF.